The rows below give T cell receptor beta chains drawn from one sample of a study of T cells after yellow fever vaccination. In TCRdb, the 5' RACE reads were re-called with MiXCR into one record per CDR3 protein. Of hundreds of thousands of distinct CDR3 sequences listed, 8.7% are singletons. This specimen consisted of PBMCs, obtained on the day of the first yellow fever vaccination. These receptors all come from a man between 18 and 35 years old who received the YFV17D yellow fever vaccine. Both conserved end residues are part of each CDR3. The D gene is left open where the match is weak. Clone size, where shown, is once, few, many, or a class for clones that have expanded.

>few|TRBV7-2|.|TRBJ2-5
CASSLWGGARETQYF
TGTGCCAGCAGCTTATGGGGGGGGGCCCGGGAGACCCAGTACTTC
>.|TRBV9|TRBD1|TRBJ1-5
CASSEGQFSNQPQHF
TGTGCCAGCAGCGAGGGACAGTTTAGCAATCAGCCCCAGCATTTT
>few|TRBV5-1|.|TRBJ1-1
CASFFTGGDTEAFF
TGCGCCAGCTTCTTCACTGGGGGTGACACTGAAGCTTTCTTT
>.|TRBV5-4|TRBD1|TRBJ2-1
CASSPPYGTGNSDEQFF
TGTGCCAGCAGCCCCCCGTACGGGACAGGAAATTCCGATGAGCAGTTCTTC
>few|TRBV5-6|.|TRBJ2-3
CASSLDLGTSTSTDTQYF
TGTGCCAGCAGCTTGGACCTCGGGACAAGTACTAGCACAGATACGCAGTATTTT
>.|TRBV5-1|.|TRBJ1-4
CASSDSSTNEKLFF
TGCGCCAGCAGCGACAGCTCAACTAATGAAAAACTGTTTTTT
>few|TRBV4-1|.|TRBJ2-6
CASSPPGGGSGANVLTF
TGCGCCAGCAGCCCCCCGGGGGGCGGCTCTGGGGCCAACGTCCTGACTTTC
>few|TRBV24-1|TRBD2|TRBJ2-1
CATSDSRTSGGYNEQFF
TGTGCCACCAGTGATTCCCGGACTAGCGGGGGTTACAATGAGCAGTTCTTC
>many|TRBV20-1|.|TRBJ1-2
CSASREVYGYTF
TGCAGTGCTAGTCGGGAGGTGTATGGCTACACCTTC
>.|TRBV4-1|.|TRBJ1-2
CASSQSLAQGANYGYTF
TGCGCCAGCAGCCAGTCATTGGCACAGGGCGCTAACTATGGCTACACCTTC
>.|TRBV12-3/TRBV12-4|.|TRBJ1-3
CASSLGRMSGNTIYF
TGTGCCAGCAGTTTAGGACGGATGTCTGGAAACACCATATATTTT
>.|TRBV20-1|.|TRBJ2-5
CSAERWRRPQETQYF
TGCAGTGCCGAGAGATGGAGGAGGCCCCAAGAGACCCAGTACTTC
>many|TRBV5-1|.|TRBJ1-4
CASSWTASTNEKLFF
TGCGCCAGCAGCTGGACAGCATCAACTAATGAAAAACTGTTTTTT
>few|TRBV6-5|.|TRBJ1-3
CASSYSDGTSLGGNTIYF
TGTGCCAGCAGTTACTCCGACGGGACGTCCCTTGGTGGAAACACCATATATTTT
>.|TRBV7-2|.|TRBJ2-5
CASSYANRQYF
TGTGCCAGCAGCTACGCCAACCGGCAGTACTTC
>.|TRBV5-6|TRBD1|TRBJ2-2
CASSLMDRGSTGELFF
TGTGCCAGCAGCCTAATGGACAGGGGGAGCACCGGGGAGCTGTTTTTT
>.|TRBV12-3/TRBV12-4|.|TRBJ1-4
CASSLAPEGTYEKLFF
TGTGCCAGCAGTTTAGCCCCGGAGGGTACATATGAAAAACTGTTTTTT
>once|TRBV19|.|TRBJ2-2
CASRRDTTGELFF
TGTGCCAGTCGCCGGGACACCACCGGGGAGCTGTTTTTT
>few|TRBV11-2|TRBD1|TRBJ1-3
CASSFSPGGPGNTIYF
TGTGCCAGCAGCTTCTCTCCAGGGGGCCCTGGAAACACCATATATTTT
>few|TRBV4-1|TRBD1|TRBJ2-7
CASSKTGGEQYF
TGCGCCAGCAGCAAAACAGGGGGCGAGCAGTACTTC
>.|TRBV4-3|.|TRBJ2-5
CASSPTLGGAGETQYF
TGCGCCAGCAGCCCAACTCTGGGCGGGGCAGGGGAGACCCAGTACTTC
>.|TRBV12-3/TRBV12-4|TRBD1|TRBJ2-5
CASISPGQGDETQYF
TGTGCCAGCATTTCCCCGGGACAGGGGGACGAGACCCAGTACTTC
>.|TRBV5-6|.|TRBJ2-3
CASSLAHGRGSTDTQYF
TGTGCCAGCAGCTTGGCGCATGGGCGGGGTAGCACAGATACGCAGTATTTT
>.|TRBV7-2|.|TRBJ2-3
CASSKGLGTDTQYF
TGTGCCAGCAGCAAAGGCCTAGGAACAGATACGCAGTATTTT
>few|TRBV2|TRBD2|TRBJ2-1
CASSPSGGNLNEQFF
TGTGCCAGCAGCCCTAGCGGGGGGAACCTCAATGAGCAGTTCTTC
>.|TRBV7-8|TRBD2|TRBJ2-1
CASSPRRTSGLNEQFF
TGTGCCAGCAGCCCACGCCGGACTAGCGGGCTCAATGAGCAGTTCTTC
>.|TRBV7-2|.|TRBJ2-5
CASSERRGGQYF
TGTGCCAGCAGCGAAAGGCGGGGTGGCCAGTACTTC
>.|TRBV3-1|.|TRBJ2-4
CASSQGNRKNIQYF
TGTGCCAGCAGCCAAGGCAACAGAAAAAACATTCAGTACTTC
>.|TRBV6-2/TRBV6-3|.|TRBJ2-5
CASSYLEVEETQYF
TGTGCCAGCAGTTACCTTGAGGTTGAGGAGACCCAGTACTTC
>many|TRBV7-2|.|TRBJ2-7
CASRSRNSYEQYF
TGTGCCAGCAGGTCCAGAAACTCCTACGAGCAGTACTTC
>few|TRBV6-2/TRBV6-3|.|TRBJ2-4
CATSMDSAKNIQYF
TGTGCCACCAGCATGGATTCAGCCAAAAACATTCAGTACTTC
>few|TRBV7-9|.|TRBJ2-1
CASSYVSLDSREQFF
TGTGCCAGCAGCTATGTGTCGCTGGACTCCAGGGAGCAGTTCTTC
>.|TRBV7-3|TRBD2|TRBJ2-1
CASSRGTSGGGEQFF
TGTGCCAGCAGCCGCGGGACTAGCGGGGGGGGTGAGCAGTTCTTC
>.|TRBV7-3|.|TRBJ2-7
CASSLLQGYEQYF
TGTGCCAGCAGCTTGCTACAGGGCTACGAGCAGTACTTC